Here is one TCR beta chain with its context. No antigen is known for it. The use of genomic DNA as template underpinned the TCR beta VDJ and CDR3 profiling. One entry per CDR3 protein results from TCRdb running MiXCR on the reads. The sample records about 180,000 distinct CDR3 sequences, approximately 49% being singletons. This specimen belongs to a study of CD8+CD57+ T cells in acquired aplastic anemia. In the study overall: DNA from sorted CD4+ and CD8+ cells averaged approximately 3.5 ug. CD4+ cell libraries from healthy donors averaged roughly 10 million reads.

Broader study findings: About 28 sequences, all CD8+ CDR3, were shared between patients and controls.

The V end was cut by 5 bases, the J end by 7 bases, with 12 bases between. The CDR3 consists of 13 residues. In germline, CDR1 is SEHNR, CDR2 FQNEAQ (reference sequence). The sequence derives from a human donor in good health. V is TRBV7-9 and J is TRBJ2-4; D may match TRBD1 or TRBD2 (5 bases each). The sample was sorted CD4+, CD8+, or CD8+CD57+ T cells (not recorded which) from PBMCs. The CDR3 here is CASSLGTVNIQYF. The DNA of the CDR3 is TGTGCCAGCAGCCTTGGGACCGTCAACATTCAGTACTTC.